This TCR beta chain was captured by sequencing in a study of blood T cell repertoires in COVID-19. Clinical history reported by participants formed the basis on which cohorts were assigned. Germline-derived CDR1 and CDR2 are MNHEY and SMNVEV (reference sequence). Trimming removed 6 bases at V and 6 bases at J, with 16 bases between. This CDR3 spans 14 amino acids. Assay used: immunoSEQ multiplex PCR; TCRdb lists only in-frame clones, some missing. There are fewer than 200,000 clones in the sample; 70% to 85% occur only once, and over 9.5% lies in the top ten. This clone was counted a few times. This TCR derives from a man between 50 and 59 years old who had recovered from COVID-19. V usage is TRBV27 and J usage is TRBJ2-3; weak D call: TRBD1 (7 bases). The material sequenced was PBMCs or T cells enriched from blood (not recorded which). CDR3 residues: CASRGESGGDTQYF. The DNA for the CDR3 is TGTGCCAGCAGGGGGGAATCAGGGGGGGATACGCAGTATTTT.